This TCR beta chain emerged from a study of blood T cell repertoires in COVID-19. Generated by immunoSEQ multiplex PCR, the TCRdb table keeps only in-frame clones and is missing some. Of roughly 91,000 clones in the sample, roughly 72% are singletons; the top ten hold roughly 6.6%. The clonotype was recovered from a man between 65 and 85 years old with acute or convalescent COVID-19. Sequenced input: peripheral blood.

DNA for the CDR3: TGTGCCAGTAGTCTTCCGGGACAGGGGTCGCGTGGCTACACCTTC. Residues: CASSLPGQGSRGYTF. The V and J genes are TRBV19 and TRBJ1-2; TRBD1 aligns across 10 bases. The ends lost 5 bases at V and 7 bases at J; junction bases unmatched: 10. The germline V gene has CDR1 LNHDA and CDR2 SQIVND (reference sequence). The CDR3 has 15 residues.